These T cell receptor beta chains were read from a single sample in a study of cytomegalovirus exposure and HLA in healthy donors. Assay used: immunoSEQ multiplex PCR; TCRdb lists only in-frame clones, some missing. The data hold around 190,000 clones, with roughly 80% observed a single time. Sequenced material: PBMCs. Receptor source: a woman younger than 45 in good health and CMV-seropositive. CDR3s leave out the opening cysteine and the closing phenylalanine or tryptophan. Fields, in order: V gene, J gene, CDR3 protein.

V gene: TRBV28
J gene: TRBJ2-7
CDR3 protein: ASRRTGVGDEQY

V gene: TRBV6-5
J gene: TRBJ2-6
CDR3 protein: ASSYSGPPGANVLT

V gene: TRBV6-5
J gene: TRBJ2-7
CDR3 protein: ASSYSWVLKGGEQY

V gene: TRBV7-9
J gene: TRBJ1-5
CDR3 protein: ASSLAGRDNQPQH

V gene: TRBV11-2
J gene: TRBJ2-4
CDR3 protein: ASTPTGNVIQY

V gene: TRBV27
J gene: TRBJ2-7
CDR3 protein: ASSLSGSAGTYEQY

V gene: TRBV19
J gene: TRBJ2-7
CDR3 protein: ASTDRSWGREQY

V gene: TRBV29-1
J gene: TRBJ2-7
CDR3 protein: SAWTSGFYEQY

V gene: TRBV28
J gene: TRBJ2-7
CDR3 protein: ASSYSSYEQY

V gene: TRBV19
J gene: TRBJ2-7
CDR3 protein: ASSTGTGTYEQY

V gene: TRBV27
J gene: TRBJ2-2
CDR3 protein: ASSFSGGGLAGAGELF

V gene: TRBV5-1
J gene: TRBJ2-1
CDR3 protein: ASSSSGTSGRYEQF

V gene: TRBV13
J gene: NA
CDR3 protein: ASKIRDRGYEQY

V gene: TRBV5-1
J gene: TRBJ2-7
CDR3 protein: ASSPRLAGEREQY

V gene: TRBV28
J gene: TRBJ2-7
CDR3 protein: ASMSGRLTYEQY

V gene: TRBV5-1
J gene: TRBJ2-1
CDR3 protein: ASSLNEGEQF

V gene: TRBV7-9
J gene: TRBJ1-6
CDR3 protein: ASSQGQTNSPLH

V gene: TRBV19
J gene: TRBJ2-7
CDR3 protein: ATSRGLAYEQY

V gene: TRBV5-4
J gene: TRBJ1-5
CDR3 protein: ASSLDGDQPQH

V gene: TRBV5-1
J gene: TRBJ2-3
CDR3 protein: ASSLETSGSTDTQY

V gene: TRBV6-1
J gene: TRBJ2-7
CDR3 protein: ASRLRQGNEQY

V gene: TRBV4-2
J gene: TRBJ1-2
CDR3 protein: ASSHAGAFYGYT

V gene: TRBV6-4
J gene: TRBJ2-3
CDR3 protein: ASSLAGGTDTQY

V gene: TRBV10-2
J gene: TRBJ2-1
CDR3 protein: ASSEPLYNEQF

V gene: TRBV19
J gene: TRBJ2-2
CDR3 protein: ASSIWGSGELF

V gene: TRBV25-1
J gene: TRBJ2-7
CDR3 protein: ASSEGRGSPYEQY

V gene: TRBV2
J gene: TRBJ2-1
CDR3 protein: ASSDERGKEQF

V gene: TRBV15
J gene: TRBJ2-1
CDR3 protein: ATQTSGTTYNEQF

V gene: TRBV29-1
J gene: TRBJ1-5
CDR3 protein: SVAAEGNSNQPQH

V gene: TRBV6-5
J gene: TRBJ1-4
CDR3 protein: ASSAVIGNEKLF

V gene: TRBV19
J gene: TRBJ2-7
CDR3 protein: ASSIGGTSFSYEQY

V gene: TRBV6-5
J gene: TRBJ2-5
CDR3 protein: ATSGSPRETQY

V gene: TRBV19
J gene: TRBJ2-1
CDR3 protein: ASSIAPYEQF